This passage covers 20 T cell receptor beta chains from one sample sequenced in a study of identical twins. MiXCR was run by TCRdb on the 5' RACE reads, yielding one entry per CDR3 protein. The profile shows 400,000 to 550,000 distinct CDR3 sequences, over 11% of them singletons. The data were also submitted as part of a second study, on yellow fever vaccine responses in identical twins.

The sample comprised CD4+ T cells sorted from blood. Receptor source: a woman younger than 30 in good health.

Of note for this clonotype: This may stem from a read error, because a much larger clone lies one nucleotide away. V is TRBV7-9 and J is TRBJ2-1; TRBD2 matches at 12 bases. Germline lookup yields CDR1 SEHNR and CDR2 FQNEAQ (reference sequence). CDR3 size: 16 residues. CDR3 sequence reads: CASSRLAGVMYNEQLF. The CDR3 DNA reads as TGTGCCAGCAGCCGACTAGCGGGAGTGATGTACAATGAGCAGTTATTC.

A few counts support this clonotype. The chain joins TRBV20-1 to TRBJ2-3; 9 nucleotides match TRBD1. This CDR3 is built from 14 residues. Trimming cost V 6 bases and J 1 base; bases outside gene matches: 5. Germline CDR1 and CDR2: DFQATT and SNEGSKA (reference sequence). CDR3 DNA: TGCAGTGCCATAGGGGACAGGGGCACAGATACGCAGTATTTT. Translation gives CSAIGDRGTDTQYF.

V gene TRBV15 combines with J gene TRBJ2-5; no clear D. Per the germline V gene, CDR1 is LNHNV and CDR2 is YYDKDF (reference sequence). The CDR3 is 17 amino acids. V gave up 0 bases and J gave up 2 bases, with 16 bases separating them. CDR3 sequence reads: CATSRDLVAQLQETQYF. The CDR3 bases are TGTGCCACCAGCAGAGATCTTGTAGCCCAGTTACAAGAGACCCAGTACTTC.

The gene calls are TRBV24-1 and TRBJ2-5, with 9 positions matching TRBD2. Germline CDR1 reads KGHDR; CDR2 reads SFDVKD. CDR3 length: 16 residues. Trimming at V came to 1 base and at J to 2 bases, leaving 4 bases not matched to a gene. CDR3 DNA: TGTGCCACCAGTGATTTTGCAGCGGGGGGTCAAGAGACCCAGTACTTC. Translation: CATSDFAAGGQETQYF.

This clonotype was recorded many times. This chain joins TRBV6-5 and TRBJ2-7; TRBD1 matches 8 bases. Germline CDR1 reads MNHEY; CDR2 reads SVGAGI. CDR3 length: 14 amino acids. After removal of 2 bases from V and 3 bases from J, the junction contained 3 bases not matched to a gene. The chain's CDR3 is CASSYRDRGYEQYF. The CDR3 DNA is TGTGCCAGCAGTTACCGAGACAGGGGCTACGAGCAGTACTTC.

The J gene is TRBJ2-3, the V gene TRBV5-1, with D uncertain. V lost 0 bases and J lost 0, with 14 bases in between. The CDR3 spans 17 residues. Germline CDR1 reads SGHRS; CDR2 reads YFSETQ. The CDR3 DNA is TGCGCCAGCAGCTTGGCCGTGACACCCCGTAGCACAGATACGCAGTATTTT. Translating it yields CASSLAVTPRSTDTQYF.

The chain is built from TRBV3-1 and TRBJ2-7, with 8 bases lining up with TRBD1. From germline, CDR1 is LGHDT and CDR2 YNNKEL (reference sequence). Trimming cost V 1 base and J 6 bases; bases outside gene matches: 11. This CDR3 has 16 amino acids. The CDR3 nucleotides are TGTGCCAGCAGCCAAGTAAGGAGCCAGGGGGCGGCCGAGCAGTACTTC. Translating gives CASSQVRSQGAAEQYF.

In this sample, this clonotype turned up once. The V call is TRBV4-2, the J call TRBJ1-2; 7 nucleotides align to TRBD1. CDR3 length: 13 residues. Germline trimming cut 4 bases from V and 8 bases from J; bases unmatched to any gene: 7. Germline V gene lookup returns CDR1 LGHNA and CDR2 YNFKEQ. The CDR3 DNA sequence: TGTGCCAGCAGCCTTCCAGGGGGGTCCGGCTACACCTTC. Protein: CASSLPGGSGYTF.

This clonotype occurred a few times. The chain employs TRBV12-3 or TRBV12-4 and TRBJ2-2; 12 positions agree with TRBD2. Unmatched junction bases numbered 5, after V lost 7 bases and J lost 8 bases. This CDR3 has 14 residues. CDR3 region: CASNRLAGVGELFF. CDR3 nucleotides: TGTGCCAGCAACCGACTAGCGGGAGTTGGGGAGCTGTTTTTT.

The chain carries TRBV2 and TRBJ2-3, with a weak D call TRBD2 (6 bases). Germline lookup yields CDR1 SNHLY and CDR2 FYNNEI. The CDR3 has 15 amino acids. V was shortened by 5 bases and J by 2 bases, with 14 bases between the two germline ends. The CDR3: CASSIDSGNTDTQYF. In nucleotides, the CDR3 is TGTGCCAGCAGTATTGATAGCGGAAACACAGATACGCAGTATTTT.

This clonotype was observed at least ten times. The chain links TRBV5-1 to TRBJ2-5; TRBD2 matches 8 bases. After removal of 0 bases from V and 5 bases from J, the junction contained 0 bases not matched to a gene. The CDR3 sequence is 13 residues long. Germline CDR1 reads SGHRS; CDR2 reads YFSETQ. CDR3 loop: CASSLGLAETQYF. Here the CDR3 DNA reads TGCGCCAGCAGCTTGGGACTAGCGGAGACCCAGTACTTC.

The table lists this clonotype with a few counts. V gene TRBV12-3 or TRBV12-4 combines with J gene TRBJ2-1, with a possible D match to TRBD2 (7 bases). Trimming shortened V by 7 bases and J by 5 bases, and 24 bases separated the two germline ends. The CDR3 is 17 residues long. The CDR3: CASTPFRAGALNNEQFF. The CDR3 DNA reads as TGTGCCAGCACCCCCTTTCGTGCGGGGGCCCTCAACAATGAGCAGTTCTTC.

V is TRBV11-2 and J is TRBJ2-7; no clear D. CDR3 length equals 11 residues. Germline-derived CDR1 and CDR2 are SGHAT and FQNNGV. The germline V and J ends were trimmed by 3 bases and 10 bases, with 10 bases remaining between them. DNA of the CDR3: TGTGCCAGCAGCTTTGGTGGGAACCAGTACTTC. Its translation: CASSFGGNQYF.

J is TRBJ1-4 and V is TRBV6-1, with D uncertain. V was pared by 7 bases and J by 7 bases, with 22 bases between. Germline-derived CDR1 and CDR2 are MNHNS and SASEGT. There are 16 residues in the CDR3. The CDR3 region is CASTRMTAGRTEKLFF. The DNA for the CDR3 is TGTGCCAGCACCCGTATGACGGCAGGTCGAACTGAAAAACTGTTTTTT.

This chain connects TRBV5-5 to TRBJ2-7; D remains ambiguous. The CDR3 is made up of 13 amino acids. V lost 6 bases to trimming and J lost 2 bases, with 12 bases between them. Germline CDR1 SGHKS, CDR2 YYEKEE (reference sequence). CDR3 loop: CASNSFGTYEQYF. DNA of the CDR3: TGTGCCAGCAACTCCTTCGGTACCTACGAGCAGTACTTC.

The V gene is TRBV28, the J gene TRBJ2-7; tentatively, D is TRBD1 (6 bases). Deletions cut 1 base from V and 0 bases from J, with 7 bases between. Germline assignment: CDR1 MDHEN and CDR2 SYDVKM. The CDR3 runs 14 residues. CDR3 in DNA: TGTGCCAGCAGTTTATACAGGGCCTCCTACGAGCAGTACTTC. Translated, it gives CASSLYRASYEQYF. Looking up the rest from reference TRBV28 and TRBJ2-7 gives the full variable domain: DVKVTQSSRYLVKRTGEKVFLECVQDMDHENMFWYRQDPGLGLRLIYFSYDVKMKEKGDIPEGYSVSREKKERFSLILESASTNQTSMYLCASSLYRASYEQYFGPGTRLTVT.

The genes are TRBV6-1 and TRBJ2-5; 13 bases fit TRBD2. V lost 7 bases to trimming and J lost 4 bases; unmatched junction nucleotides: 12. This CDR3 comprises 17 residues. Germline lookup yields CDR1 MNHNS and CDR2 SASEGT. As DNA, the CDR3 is TGTGCCAGCACCCCTCGGACTAGCGGGAGAGGTGTAGAGACCCAGTACTTC. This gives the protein CASTPRTSGRGVETQYF.

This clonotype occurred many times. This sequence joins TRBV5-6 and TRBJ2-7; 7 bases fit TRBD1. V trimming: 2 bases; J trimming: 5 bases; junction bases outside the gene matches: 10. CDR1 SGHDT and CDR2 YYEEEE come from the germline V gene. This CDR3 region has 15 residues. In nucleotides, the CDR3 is TGTGCCAGCAGCTTAGGAAGGGGGCGCCTCCACGAGCAGTACTTC. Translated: CASSLGRGRLHEQYF.

The CDR3 region has the DNA TGCAGTGCTAGAGACAGGGGCTCTGGGGCCAACGTCCTGACTTTC. Residues: CSARDRGSGANVLTF. The chain recombines TRBV20-1 with TRBJ2-6; tentative D call: TRBD1 (6 bases). The CDR3 runs to 15 residues. V gave up 0 bases and J gave up 0 bases, with 6 bases separating them. The germline CDR1 and CDR2 sequences are DFQATT and SNEGSKA (reference sequence).

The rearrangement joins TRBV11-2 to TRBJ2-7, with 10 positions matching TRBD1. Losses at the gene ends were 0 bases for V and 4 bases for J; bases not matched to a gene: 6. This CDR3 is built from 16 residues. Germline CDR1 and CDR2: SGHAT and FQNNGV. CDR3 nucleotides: TGTGCCAGCAGCTTAGATTCGGGACAGGGGAGGTACGAGCAGTACTTC. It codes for CASSLDSGQGRYEQYF.